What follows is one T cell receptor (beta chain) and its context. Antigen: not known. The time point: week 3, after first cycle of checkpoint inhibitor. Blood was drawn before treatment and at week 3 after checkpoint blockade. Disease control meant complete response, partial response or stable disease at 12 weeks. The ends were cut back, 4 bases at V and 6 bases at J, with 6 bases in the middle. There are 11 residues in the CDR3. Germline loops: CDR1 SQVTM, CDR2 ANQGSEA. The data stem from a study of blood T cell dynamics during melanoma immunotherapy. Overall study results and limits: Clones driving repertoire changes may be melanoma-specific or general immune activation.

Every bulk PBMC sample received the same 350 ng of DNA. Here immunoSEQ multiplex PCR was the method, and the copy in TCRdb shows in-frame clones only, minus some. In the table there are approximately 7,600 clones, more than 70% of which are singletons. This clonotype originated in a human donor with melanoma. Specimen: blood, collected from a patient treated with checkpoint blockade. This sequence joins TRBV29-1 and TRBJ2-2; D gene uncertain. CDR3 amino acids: CSVARSGELFF. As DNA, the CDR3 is TGCAGCGTTGCGCGATCCGGGGAGCTGTTTTTT.